At least ten counts were recorded for the clone carrying this TCR beta chain. Antigen unknown. The entry originates in a study of T cells in Graves' hyperthyroidism and ophthalmopathy. The study, taken as a whole, reports: Patients with ophthalmopathy were separated from those with stable hyperthyroidism by a 13 V-J model.

Amplification of TCR beta CDR3 regions was performed using RNA transcripts as template. The HTBI primer set was used in a first-round RT-PCR of the TCR CDR3. TCRdb ran MiXCR on the multiplex PCR reads and lists one entry per CDR3 protein. Of roughly 240,000 distinct CDR3 sequences listed, about a sixth are singletons. The TCR was taken from a woman younger than 30 with Graves' ophthalmopathy. The sequenced sample consisted of blood.

CDR3 in amino acids: CSVDSPGSYGDNEQFF. The CDR3 DNA sequence: TGCAGCGTTGACAGCCCGGGAAGCTATGGGGACAATGAGCAGTTCTTC. The V gene is TRBV29-1, the J gene TRBJ2-1, with D possibly matching TRBD2 (5 bases). Germline V lookup: CDR1 SQVTM, CDR2 ANQGSEA. Trimming pared 3 bases from V and 5 bases from J, leaving 20 bases between. This CDR3 is 16 amino acids long.